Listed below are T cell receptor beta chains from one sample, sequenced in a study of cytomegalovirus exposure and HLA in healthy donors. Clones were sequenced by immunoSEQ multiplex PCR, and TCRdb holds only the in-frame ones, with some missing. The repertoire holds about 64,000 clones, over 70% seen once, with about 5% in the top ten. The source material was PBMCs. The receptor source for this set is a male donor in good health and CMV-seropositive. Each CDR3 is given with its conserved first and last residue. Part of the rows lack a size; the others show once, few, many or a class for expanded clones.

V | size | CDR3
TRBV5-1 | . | CASSAGTLAGGQETQYF
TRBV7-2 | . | CASSLGGLGPYEQYF
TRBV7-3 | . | CASSLSSGNRDNEQFF
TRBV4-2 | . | CASSPQGTSEYEQYF
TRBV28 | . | CASSPELTGPTNQPQHF
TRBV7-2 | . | CASSLVGALGLYEQYF
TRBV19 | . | CASSIAGTYGYTF
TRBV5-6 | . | CASSRGSTSYLYSNQPQHF
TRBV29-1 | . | CSVEGGGNTF
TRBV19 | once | CASSTWQALYGYTF
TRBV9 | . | CASSVEGGANTEAFF
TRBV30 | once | CAWSGLSGGRITDTQYF
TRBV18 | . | CASSRVADTQYF
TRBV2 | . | CASRLRGNSPLHF
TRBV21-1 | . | CASIDRGNYNEQFF
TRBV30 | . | CAWSSGGPPDTQYF
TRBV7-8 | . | CASSNTGAYGYTF
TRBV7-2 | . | CASSLNRANTEAFF
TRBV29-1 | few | CSVSDRGRTEAFF
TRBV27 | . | CASSPGTGNNSPLHF
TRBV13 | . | CASSRRGGTEAFF
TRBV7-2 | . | CASSFNGGGSTDTQYF
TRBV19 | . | CASSRGVTEAFF
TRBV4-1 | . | CASSQGWGDGNQPQHF
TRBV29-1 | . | CSVLESGANVLTF
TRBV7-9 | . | CASSNGGRIDQPQHF
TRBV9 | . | CASSVSDTEAFF
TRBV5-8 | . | CASSPVAGGRQPQHF
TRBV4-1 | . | CASSQGPPGTSSSYEQYF
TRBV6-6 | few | CASSYSSSYNSPLHF
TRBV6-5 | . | CASSYSGRENTEAFF
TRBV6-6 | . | CASTGGTGRSYNEQFF
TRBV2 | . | CASGTGFEQYF
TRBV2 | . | CASSDPLNEQFF
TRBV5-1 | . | CASSFGRGDEKLFF
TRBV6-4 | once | CASTSTPGQGEAFF
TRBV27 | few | CASSLGQGSPPLHF
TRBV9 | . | CASARDYEQYF
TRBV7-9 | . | CASSPIVGVSDTQYF
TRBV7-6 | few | CASSSTAPGEKLFF
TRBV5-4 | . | CASSLRPRGDTEAFF